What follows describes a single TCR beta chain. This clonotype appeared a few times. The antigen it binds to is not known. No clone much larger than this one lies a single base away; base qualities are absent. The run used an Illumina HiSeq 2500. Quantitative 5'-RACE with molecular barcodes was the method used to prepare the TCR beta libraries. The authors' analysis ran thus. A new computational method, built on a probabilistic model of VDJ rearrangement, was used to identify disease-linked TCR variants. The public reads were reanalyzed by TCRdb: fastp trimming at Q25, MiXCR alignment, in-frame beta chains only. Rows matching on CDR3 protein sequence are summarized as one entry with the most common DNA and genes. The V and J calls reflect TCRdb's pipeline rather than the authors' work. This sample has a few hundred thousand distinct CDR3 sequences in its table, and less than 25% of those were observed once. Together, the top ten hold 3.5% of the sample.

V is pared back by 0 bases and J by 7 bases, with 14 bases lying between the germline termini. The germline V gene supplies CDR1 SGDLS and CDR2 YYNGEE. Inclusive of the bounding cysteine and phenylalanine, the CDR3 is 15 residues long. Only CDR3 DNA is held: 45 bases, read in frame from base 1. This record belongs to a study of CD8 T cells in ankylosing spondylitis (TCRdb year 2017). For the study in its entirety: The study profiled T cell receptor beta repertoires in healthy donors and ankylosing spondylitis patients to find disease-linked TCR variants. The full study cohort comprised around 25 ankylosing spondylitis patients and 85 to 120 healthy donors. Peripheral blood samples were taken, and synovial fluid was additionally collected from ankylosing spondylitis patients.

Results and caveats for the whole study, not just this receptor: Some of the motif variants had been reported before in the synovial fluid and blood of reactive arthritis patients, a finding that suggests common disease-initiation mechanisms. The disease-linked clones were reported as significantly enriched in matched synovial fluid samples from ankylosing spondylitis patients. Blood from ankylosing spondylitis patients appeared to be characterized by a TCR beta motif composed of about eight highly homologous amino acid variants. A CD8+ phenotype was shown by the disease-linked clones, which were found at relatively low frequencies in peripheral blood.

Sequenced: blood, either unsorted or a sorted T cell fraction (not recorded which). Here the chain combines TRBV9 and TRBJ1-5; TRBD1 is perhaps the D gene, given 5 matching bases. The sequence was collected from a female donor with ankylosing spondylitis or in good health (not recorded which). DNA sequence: TGTGCCAGCAGCGTAGATGGGTATGGGGGACAGCCCCAGCATTTT. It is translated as CASSVDGYGGQPQHF.